Listed here are 26 T cell receptor beta chains from one sample, sequenced in a study of identical twins (dated by TCRdb to the mid-2010s). The library was generated by 5' RACE. These reads were obtained on an Illumina HiSeq 2000. TCRdb redid the processing of the public reads, applying fastp at Q25 and MiXCR, and retained in-frame beta chains. Rows with a matching CDR3 protein are joined into one entry that keeps the most common DNA and genes. For this sample there are a few hundred thousand distinct CDR3 sequences; 9% to 10% appear just once. Under 3.5% of the sample goes to the ten largest clones. The same data also went into a second study, on yellow fever vaccine responses in identical twins.

Sequencing input: PBMCs. The receptors here all came from a woman aged 18 to 35 in good health.

The chain combines TRBV27 with TRBJ1-1; no clear D gene. This CDR3 is 16 amino acids long. V gave up 2 bases and J gave up 3 bases, with 16 bases separating them. CDR1 is MNHEY and CDR2 is SMNVEV in the germline V gene (reference sequence). The CDR3: CASSLDGVGGYTEAFF. The CDR3 DNA sequence: TGTGCCAGCAGTTTAGACGGTGTAGGAGGGTACACTGAAGCTTTCTTT.

The V and J genes are TRBV21-1 and TRBJ1-5; TRBD1 reflects the table's D call only, with no check against the DNA. TRBV21-1 is a pseudogene. This CDR3 contains 16 residues. CDR3: CASPKWAGLANQPQHF. The DNA for the CDR3 is TGTGCCAGCCCCAAGTGGGCAGGGTTAGCAAATCAGCCCCAGCATTTT.

This clonotype was seen repeatedly, ten times or more. The V gene is TRBV12-3 or TRBV12-4, the J gene TRBJ2-1, with D unclear. V shed 5 bases and J shed 6 bases, with 8 bases lying between them. The CDR3 runs 12 residues. DNA for the CDR3: TGTGCCAGCAGTGCATTCGGCAATGAGCAGTTCTTC. It translates to CASSAFGNEQFF.

The CDR3 DNA sequence: TGCAGTGCTAGGGGGCCTACCGGGACTAGCGGGAGGTCGGGCTCCTACGAGCAGTACTTC. Translated: CSARGPTGTSGRSGSYEQYF. The chain employs TRBV20-1 and TRBJ2-7; 15 bases are shared with TRBD2. The CDR3 covers 20 residues. V was pared by 3 bases and J by 0 bases, with 15 bases of the junction left unmatched. The V gene's germline CDR1 is DFQATT and CDR2 SNEGSKA (reference sequence).

This clonotype was seen only a few times. This chain uses TRBV27 with TRBJ2-1; D may correspond to TRBD1 or TRBD2 (5 bases each). The germline V gene encodes CDR1 MNHEY and CDR2 SMNVEV (reference sequence). The V gene lost 0 bases and the J gene lost 7 bases, with 7 bases spanning the gap. This CDR3 comprises 13 residues. CDR3 bases: TGTGCCAGCAGTTTATCGTGGGGGAATGAGCAGTTCTTC. Translation gives CASSLSWGNEQFF.

The table lists this clonotype with many counts. V usage is TRBV12-3 or TRBV12-4 and J usage is TRBJ2-1; the D gene is possibly TRBD1 (6 bases). The germline V and J ends were trimmed by 5 bases and 4 bases, with 18 bases remaining between them. This CDR3 comprises 16 residues. The CDR3 DNA reads TGTGCCAGCAGTCCAGGGGCTCTAAGGGGATACAATGAGCAGTTCTTC. Amino acids: CASSPGALRGYNEQFF.

This clonotype appeared many times. The rearrangement joins TRBV2 to TRBJ2-1; D is possibly TRBD1 (5 bases). V lost 6 bases, J lost 8 bases, and 11 bases lay in between. Germline V gene lookup returns CDR1 SNHLY and CDR2 FYNNEI. This CDR3 is built from 12 residues. The CDR3 is CASSRRAHEQFF. CDR3 bases: TGTGCCAGCAGCCGCAGGGCGCATGAGCAGTTCTTC.

In this sample, this clonotype turned up many times. This sequence joins TRBV15 and TRBJ1-3; no definite D call. V lost 3 bases and J 8 bases, leaving 11 bases between the germline ends. The CDR3 totals 13 residues. Germline V gene data show CDR1 as LNHNV and CDR2 as YYDKDF (reference sequence). The chain's CDR3 is CATSSNNLDTIYF. CDR3 bases: TGTGCCACCAGCAGTAACAACCTAGACACCATATATTTT.

The chain uses TRBV5-1 and TRBJ2-2; 12 bases are shared with TRBD2. The length of the CDR3 is 16 residues. Germline-derived CDR1 and CDR2 are SGHRS and YFSETQ. The V and J ends lost 2 bases and 7 bases, in that order; junction bases with no gene match: 6. CDR3 bases: TGCGCCAGCAGCTTTCTAGCGGGAGGGTCGAACGGGGAGCTGTTTTTT. This sequence encodes CASSFLAGGSNGELFF.

This clonotype was counted at least ten times. This chain connects TRBV12-3 or TRBV12-4 to TRBJ2-7; D unclear. CDR3 size: 12 residues. V lost 3 bases and J 4 bases, leaving 7 bases between the germline ends. CDR3: CASSFPGYEQYF. The CDR3 region has the DNA TGTGCCAGCAGTTTTCCCGGGTACGAGCAGTACTTC.

This clonotype has only a few counts. This chain links TRBV3-1 with TRBJ1-2, with TRBD1 matching 8 bases. The CDR3 loop spans 12 amino acids. V trimming: 4 bases; J trimming: 8 bases; junction bases outside the gene matches: 3. Germline loops: CDR1 LGHDT, CDR2 YNNKEL (reference sequence). As DNA, the CDR3 is TGTGCCAGCAGCCGACAGGGGAGCGGCTACACCTTC. As protein: CASSRQGSGYTF.

In its sample, this clonotype was seen a few times. The chain carries TRBV15 and TRBJ2-5; TRBD2 aligns across 8 bases. Germline CDR1 reads LNHNV; CDR2 reads YYDKDF (reference sequence). Trimming cost V 5 bases and J 4 bases; bases outside gene matches: 6. The CDR3 totals 14 residues. This CDR3 reads CATSGIAGRETQYF. CDR3 nucleotides: TGTGCCACCAGCGGAATAGCGGGGAGAGAGACCCAGTACTTC.

V usage is TRBV2 and J usage is TRBJ2-5, with 7 nucleotides matching TRBD2. With 11 bases clipped from V and 2 bases from J, the junction kept 11 bases outside the gene matches. The CDR3 contains 14 residues. Germline values: CDR1 SNHLY, CDR2 FYNNEI. CDR3 DNA: TGTGCCGGGGGGGGATACAGGCCACAAGAGACCCAGTACTTC. It encodes CAGGGYRPQETQYF.

The CDR3, as DNA: TGTGCCAGTAGTAGCCCGACCCAGCCCCAGCATTTT. Protein: CASSSPTQPQHF. The chain is built from TRBV19 and TRBJ1-5; D is ambiguous. Germline V gene sequence: CDR1 LNHDA, CDR2 SQIVND (reference sequence). Trimming removed 4 bases from V and 7 bases from J, with 8 bases in between. The CDR3 covers 12 residues.

This clonotype was found a few times. The chain couples TRBV5-8 to TRBJ2-1; 14 bases are a match to TRBD2. Germline values: CDR1 SGHTS, CDR2 YDEGEE. The CDR3 is made up of 17 amino acids. The V gene end was trimmed by 0 bases and the J gene end by 1 base; junction bases not matched to a gene: 0. The DNA for the CDR3 is TGTGCCAGCAGCTTGGGACTAGCGGGAGGGTCCTACAATGAGCAGTTCTTC. It translates to CASSLGLAGGSYNEQFF.

In its sample, this clonotype was seen many times. The chain combines TRBV27 with TRBJ2-7; 14 nucleotides match TRBD2. Germline loops: CDR1 MNHEY, CDR2 SMNVEV (reference sequence). With V trimmed by 7 bases and J by 7 bases, 15 bases remained unmatched. The CDR3 has 17 residues. The CDR3 DNA is TGTGCCAGCACCTCCCTAAGGAGACTAGCGGGAGGGGGTGAGCAGTACTTC. It specifies CASTSLRRLAGGGEQYF.

This clonotype appeared a few times. The chain is built from TRBV29-1 and TRBJ2-7; perhaps TRBD1 as D (5 bases). V lost 1 base and J lost 6, with 13 bases in between. This CDR3 contains 13 residues. Germline V gene data show CDR1 as SQVTM and CDR2 as ANQGSEA. In DNA, the CDR3 is TGCAGCGTTGAAGGGGGCCCCCTTAGCGAGCAGTACTTC. It is translated as CSVEGGPLSEQYF.

The CDR3 sequence is CAWSEAGPLAKNIQYF. As DNA, the CDR3 is TGTGCCTGGAGTGAGGCAGGACCATTAGCCAAAAACATTCAGTACTTC. The J gene is TRBJ2-4, the V gene TRBV30; D not certain. CDR1 is GTSNPN, CDR2 SVGIG, per germline (reference sequence). CDR3 size: 16 residues. V was clipped by 1 base and J by 0 bases, with 13 bases between them.

This clonotype has only a few counts. This rearrangement joins TRBV3-1 to TRBJ2-1; D gene uncertain. Germline V gene lookup returns CDR1 LGHDT and CDR2 YNNKEL (reference sequence). This CDR3 comprises 16 residues. With 3 bases removed from V and 6 bases from J, the gap between germline ends came to 18 bases. The CDR3 DNA follows: TGTGCCAGCAGCCAGGTTTGGGTGATGGAATTCAATGAGCAGTTCTTC. It codes for CASSQVWVMEFNEQFF.

The V call is TRBV30, the J call TRBJ1-4, with no clear D. Germline loops: CDR1 GTSNPN, CDR2 SVGIG (reference sequence). Trimming took 3 bases from V and 8 from J, leaving 10 bases between them. The CDR3 covers 12 residues. The CDR3: CAWRLLGEKLFF. In DNA, the CDR3 is TGTGCCTGGAGGCTGCTAGGGGAAAAACTGTTTTTT.

The V and J genes are TRBV5-1 and TRBJ1-6; D might be TRBD1 (5 bases). There are 14 residues in the CDR3. V was shortened by 4 bases and J by 11 bases, with 16 bases between the two germline ends. Germline V CDR1 and CDR2: SGHRS, YFSETQ. The chain's CDR3 is CASSPDPTGTPLHF. The CDR3 coding sequence is TGCGCCAGCAGCCCCGACCCAACAGGAACACCCCTCCACTTT.

This chain connects TRBV2 to TRBJ2-7; 16 bases map to TRBD2. The CDR3 has 18 residues. V was pared by 4 bases and J by 6 bases, with 12 bases of the junction left unmatched. Germline CDR1 reads SNHLY; CDR2 reads FYNNEI. CDR3 coding DNA: TGTGCCAGCAGTGGAAATTCGGGACTAGCGGGGGGGGGCCGCGAGCAGTACTTC. Translating gives CASSGNSGLAGGGREQYF.

V is TRBV7-2 and J is TRBJ2-1; no clear D gene. This CDR3 region has 12 residues. With 5 bases removed from V and 7 bases from J, the gap between germline ends came to 9 bases. CDR1 is SGHTA, CDR2 FQGNSA, per germline. The CDR3 protein is CTSSDRKNEQFF. For the CDR3, the DNA is TGTACCAGCAGCGATAGGAAAAATGAGCAGTTCTTC.

This clonotype has ten or more counts. This chain joins TRBV5-5 and TRBJ1-6, with D perhaps matching TRBD1 (5 bases). From germline, CDR1 is SGHKS and CDR2 YYEKEE (reference sequence). There are 16 residues in the CDR3. The germline V and J ends were trimmed by 1 base and 1 base, with 9 bases remaining between them. The CDR3 bases are TGTGCCAGCAGCTTGCGCAGGGAGTCCTATAATTCACCCCTCCACTTT. Translation: CASSLRRESYNSPLHF.

In this sample, this clonotype turned up a few times. The gene calls are TRBV6-1 and TRBJ2-3; D is possibly TRBD1 or TRBD2 (5 bases each). The germline V and J ends were trimmed by 6 bases and 4 bases, with 17 bases remaining between them. CDR1 is MNHNS, CDR2 SASEGT, per germline. The CDR3 has 15 amino acids. CDR3 DNA sequence: TGTGCCAGCAGCCCCTTTGAGGGGAAGGCAGATACGCAGTATTTT. Its translation is CASSPFEGKADTQYF.

This clonotype was observed a handful of times. This chain uses TRBV20-1 with TRBJ1-2; tentative D call: TRBD1 (5 bases). Trimming pared 6 bases from V and 4 bases from J, leaving 12 bases between. In germline, CDR1 is DFQATT, CDR2 SNEGSKA (reference sequence). CDR3 length: 12 residues. The CDR3 DNA follows: TGCAGTGCATCGGGACGGCCCTATGGCTACACCTTC. Translating gives CSASGRPYGYTF.